The clone carrying this T cell receptor (beta chain) was counted only a few times. The source of the sample is a study of early T cells in non-severe SARS-CoV-2 infection. Unique molecular identifiers tagged individual cDNA molecules. TCRdb recomputed calls from the 5' RACE reads with MiXCR, one row per CDR3 protein. The sample shows tens of thousands of distinct CDR3 sequences, around a sixth of them seen only once. The junction had 7 bases not matched to a gene; V was cut back by 7 bases and J by 5 bases. There are 12 residues in the CDR3. CDR1 and CDR2 from the germline V gene are DFQATT and SNEGSKA (reference sequence).

The receptor comes from an adult who was a healthcare worker with PCR-confirmed SARS-CoV-2 infection or an uninfected control (not recorded which). The chain employs TRBV20-1 and TRBJ2-5; 7 bases fit TRBD2. This specimen was whole blood, taken at baseline. The CDR3 spells CSGGYGGETQYF. The CDR3 DNA is TGCAGTGGCGGCTACGGGGGGGAGACCCAGTACTTC.